The rows below give T cell receptor beta chains drawn from one sample of a study of CD8+ T cells in alopecia areata. The table came from immunoSEQ multiplex PCR; TCRdb's copy has only in-frame clones and leaves some out. In the table there are 150,000 or so clones, about 87% of which are singletons. The material sequenced was CD8+ T cells sorted from blood, taken at week 0. Receptor source: a human donor with alopecia areata. Each CDR3 is given without its conserved first and last residue.

cdr3_aa v_call
ASSLRGGGGETQY TRBV13
ASSDAPGGNEQF TRBV6-4
ASSSTDNYGYT TRBV19
ASSYGTDAYEQY TRBV5-4
ASRAGDGNTGELF TRBV7-3
ASSYLGGPFAQETQY TRBV7-9
ASRSPSNEQY TRBV6-5
ASSLGGDRA TRBV7-9
ASSGTGAGGQPQH TRBV19
ASSQGQLSSYEQY TRBV7-6
SVVTYEAF TRBV29-1
ASSQEWGGPQETQY TRBV14
ASSHGGTYNEQF TRBV19
ASSPQGGPYEQY TRBV4-1
AISEWNQPQH TRBV10-3
ASSSTPDTQY TRBV27
ASSTDRLSTGELF TRBV7-9
SVGVYNEQF TRBV29-1
SVDSFTSGNLYNEQF TRBV29-1
ATSRELGARETQY TRBV15
ASGTRGQF TRBV7-9
ASSRSPRQSGMGPLH TRBV18
ASSQEGGLALDTQY TRBV4-1
ASSTGGERSPDEQY TRBV5-4
ASSQHEGQARYEQY TRBV7-9
ASSPGTDYEQY TRBV7-9
ASSYHPTYEQY TRBV6-5
SVRRDRGNEQY TRBV29-1
ASSPRTGGITDTQY TRBV27